The 26 T cell receptor beta chains reported below all come from one sample, sequenced in a study of T cell responses to AZD1222 COVID-19 vaccine. Assay: immunoSEQ multiplex PCR; the TCRdb copy retains only in-frame clones and omits some. This table has 110,000 to 150,000 clones, roughly 90% appearing once. The specimen comprised peripheral blood, sampled 28 days after the second AZD1222 dose. The receptors derive from an adult who received the AZD1222 COVID-19 vaccine.

The chain uses TRBV28 and TRBJ2-1, with 8 bases fitting TRBD2. The CDR3 loop spans 15 amino acids. Germline loops: CDR1 MDHEN, CDR2 SYDVKM. The J segment lost 3 bases and the V segment lost 3 bases, leaving 4 bases of the junction unmatched. CDR3 residues: CASSFTLAGYNEQFF. For the CDR3, the DNA is TGTGCCAGCAGTTTCACCCTAGCGGGCTACAATGAGCAGTTCTTC.

This clone was counted between two and nine times. The gene calls are TRBV4-2 and TRBJ1-2; no definite D call. The V gene's germline CDR1 is LGHNA and CDR2 YNFKEQ. The CDR3 is made up of 16 amino acids. Trimming pared 4 bases from V and 6 bases from J, leaving 21 bases between. The CDR3 is CASSPRLLETIDGYTF. CDR3 DNA sequence: TGTGCCAGCAGCCCCCGGCTGTTGGAGACTATCGATGGCTACACCTTC.

This rearrangement joins TRBV28 to TRBJ2-7, with a tentative D call TRBD2 (7 bases). Trimming removed 7 bases from V and 6 bases from J, with 19 bases in between. CDR3 length: 14 residues. Germline-derived CDR1 and CDR2 are MDHEN and SYDVKM. CDR3 sequence: CASIRGGSFIEQYF. CDR3 DNA sequence: TGTGCCAGCATAAGGGGGGGCTCGTTTATCGAGCAGTACTTC.

This clone was counted a few times. The genes are TRBV10-2 and TRBJ1-1, with no clear D. Germline-derived CDR1 and CDR2 are WSHSY and SAAADI. V was clipped by 7 bases and J by 5 bases, with 17 bases between them. The CDR3 loop spans 14 amino acids. The CDR3 DNA reads TGCGCCAGCACCCCGCTTCAGACGAGAACTGAAGCTTTCTTT. As protein: CASTPLQTRTEAFF.

The chain is built from TRBV5-6 and TRBJ1-2, with 7 positions matching TRBD1. The junction had 6 bases not matched to a gene; V was cut back by 0 bases and J by 7 bases. Germline V gene lookup returns CDR1 SGHDT and CDR2 YYEEEE. The length of the CDR3 is 14 residues. The CDR3, as DNA: TGTGCCAGCAGCTTGGCTTTTACAGGGGCTGGCTACACCTTC. Amino acids: CASSLAFTGAGYTF.

This chain links TRBV2 with TRBJ2-5; D unresolved. Trimming cost V 6 bases and J 5 bases, with 7 bases left between them. CDR3 length equals 11 residues. In germline, CDR1 is SNHLY, CDR2 FYNNEI. Here the CDR3 reads CASRGWETQYF. DNA for the CDR3: TGTGCCAGCAGGGGGTGGGAGACCCAGTACTTC.

This chain uses TRBV30 with TRBJ1-1, with D hard to call. The germline CDR1 and CDR2 sequences are GTSNPN and SVGIG (reference sequence). Trimming took 3 bases from V and 5 from J, leaving 10 bases between them. The CDR3 loop spans 12 amino acids. This chain's CDR3 is CAWSNFRTEAFF. The CDR3 DNA reads as TGTGCCTGGAGCAACTTTCGGACTGAAGCTTTCTTT. The entire variable domain, with the rest obtained from reference TRBV30 and TRBJ1-1, is as follows: SQTIHQWPATLVQPVGSPLSLECTVEGTSNPNLYWYRQAAGRGLQLLFYSVGIGQISSEVPQNLSASRPQDRQFILSSKKLLLSDSGFYLCAWSNFRTEAFFGQGTRLTVV.

The chain joins TRBV4-3 to TRBJ2-1; D not certain. The CDR3 contains 14 residues. Per the germline V gene, CDR1 is LGHNA and CDR2 is YSLEER. V dropped 4 bases and J dropped 0 bases, with 7 bases sitting between them. The CDR3 sequence: CASSPTSSYNEQFF. Written as DNA, the CDR3 is TGCGCCAGCAGCCCCACGTCCTCCTACAATGAGCAGTTCTTC.

This clone came up once. The rearrangement uses TRBV19 and TRBJ2-7; 9 bases map to TRBD1. The CDR3 runs to 15 residues. With V trimmed by 5 bases and J by 7 bases, 12 bases remained unmatched. CDR1 and CDR2 (germline): LNHDA, SQIVND (reference sequence). CDR3 sequence: CASSWTGEGSGEQYF. CDR3 DNA: TGTGCCAGTAGTTGGACAGGGGAAGGGTCGGGAGAGCAGTACTTC.

The genes are TRBV6-1 and TRBJ1-2, with D unresolved. The V end lost 3 bases, the J end lost 2 bases, and 10 bases lay between the germline ends. The CDR3 is 14 residues long. Germline lookup yields CDR1 MNHNS and CDR2 SASEGT. For the CDR3, the DNA is TGTGCCAGCAGTGACGGTCAGGTCAACTATGGCTACACCTTC. Its protein is CASSDGQVNYGYTF.

V usage is TRBV19 and J usage is TRBJ2-7; TRBD2 agrees at 7 bases. The CDR3 extends over 13 amino acids. The V segment lost 3 bases and the J segment 3 bases; nucleotides outside the gene matches: 2. Germline CDR1 LNHDA, CDR2 SQIVND (reference sequence). DNA of the CDR3: TGTGCCAGTAGTATTCAGCGGGACTACGAGCAGTACTTC. It is translated as CASSIQRDYEQYF.

The chain is built from TRBV7-2 and TRBJ1-5; 8 bases are shared with TRBD1. V lost 5 bases and J lost 1; bases outside the gene matches: 4. Germline loops: CDR1 SGHTA, CDR2 FQGNSA. This CDR3 has 15 residues. CDR3 nucleotides: TGTGCCAGCAGCCCGGACAGGGCAAGCAATCAGCCCCAGCATTTT. It translates to CASSPDRASNQPQHF.

The table lists this clone with a few counts. This chain links TRBV7-3 with TRBJ2-1; TRBD1 matches 7 bases. The CDR3 totals 16 residues. V trimming: 5 bases; J trimming: 6 bases; junction bases outside the gene matches: 13. The V gene's germline CDR1 is SGHTA and CDR2 FQGTGA. CDR3 residues: CASSPNPGQMFNEQFF. The CDR3 DNA follows: TGTGCCAGCAGCCCGAATCCGGGACAGATGTTCAATGAGCAGTTCTTC.

The chain links TRBV5-1 to TRBJ2-7, with 7 positions matching TRBD2. Trimming took 1 base from V and 6 from J; bases not matched to a gene: 1. CDR1 and CDR2 (germline): SGHRS, YFSETQ. This CDR3 contains 12 residues. The CDR3, as DNA: TGCGCCAGCAGCTTGTCGGGGGGCGAGCAGTACTTC. It codes for CASSLSGGEQYF.

This sequence joins TRBV2 and TRBJ1-2; D remains ambiguous. This CDR3 contains 13 residues. CDR1 is SNHLY and CDR2 is FYNNEI in the germline V gene. V lost 4 bases and J lost 6, with 12 bases in between. DNA for the CDR3: TGTGCCAGCAGTGTGGGCAGGATTGATGGCTACACCTTC. Its translation is CASSVGRIDGYTF.

The chain carries TRBV7-3 and TRBJ1-1; D might be TRBD1 (6 bases). V lost 5 bases to trimming and J lost 3 bases, with 13 bases between them. Germline V CDR1 and CDR2: SGHTA, FQGTGA. This CDR3 contains 14 residues. CDR3 in DNA: TGTGCCAGCAGCAAGGGGGTTGGGTACACTGAAGCTTTCTTT. Protein product: CASSKGVGYTEAFF.

The chain recombines TRBV7-2 with TRBJ2-1, with D possibly TRBD1 on 5 matching bases. The germline gives CDR1 SGHTA, CDR2 FQGNSA. V was pared by 0 bases and J by 9 bases, with 15 bases between. The CDR3 is 15 residues long. The DNA of the CDR3 is TGTGCCAGCAGCTTAGCGGGTGGGGCACAAGGTGAGCAGTTCTTC. This encodes CASSLAGGAQGEQFF.

The rearrangement uses TRBV30 and TRBJ2-2; D is undetermined. This CDR3 has 12 residues. CDR1 and CDR2 from the germline V gene are GTSNPN and SVGIG (reference sequence). V gave up 2 bases and J gave up 7 bases, with 8 bases separating them. The CDR3 coding sequence is TGTGCCTGGAGTCCCCCAGTCGGGGAGCTGTTTTTT. Amino acid sequence: CAWSPPVGELFF.

The gene calls are TRBV19 and TRBJ1-1; 7 nucleotides line up with TRBD1. The CDR3 is 13 residues long. V lost 7 bases to trimming and J lost 5 bases; unmatched junction nucleotides: 7. Germline V CDR1 and CDR2: LNHDA, SQIVND (reference sequence). The CDR3 coding sequence is TGTGCCAGTATCCCCCGACAGGGTACTGAAGCTTTCTTT. Its translation: CASIPRQGTEAFF.

In this sample, this clone turned up a few times. This sequence joins TRBV27 and TRBJ1-5; D is undetermined. The CDR3 sequence is 14 residues long. Between the trimmed V and J ends, which lost 2 bases and 4 bases, there was a span of 9 bases. CDR1 is MNHEY and CDR2 is SMNVEV in the germline V gene (reference sequence). CDR3 coding DNA: TGTGCCAGCAGTTTAAAGGGCCGTAATCAGCCCCAGCATTTT. Residues: CASSLKGRNQPQHF.

This chain joins TRBV9 and TRBJ2-7, with D possibly TRBD1 on 6 matching bases. V lost 0 bases to trimming and J lost 5 bases, with 12 bases between them. The CDR3 loop spans 14 amino acids. CDR1 and CDR2 from the germline V gene are SGDLS and YYNGEE. The CDR3 loop reads CASSVGAGVNEQYF. DNA of the CDR3: TGTGCCAGCAGCGTAGGGGCAGGGGTGAACGAGCAGTACTTC. The variable domain in full, with the rest retrieved from reference TRBV9 and TRBJ2-7, is DSGVTQTPKHLITATGQRVTLRCSPRSGDLSVYWYQQSLDQGLQFLIQYYNGEERAKGNILERFSAQQFPDLHSELNLSSLELGDSALYFCASSVGAGVNEQYFGPGTRLTVT.

As DNA, the CDR3 is TGTGCCAGCAGCGCGGGACGGACCAATTCACCCCTCCACTTT. Translated: CASSAGRTNSPLHF. This chain connects TRBV7-9 to TRBJ1-6; weak D call: TRBD1 (5 bases). CDR1 is SEHNR and CDR2 is FQNEAQ in the germline V gene (reference sequence). This CDR3 region has 14 residues. The V end was cut by 5 bases, the J end by 7 bases, with 12 bases between.

The V gene is TRBV5-8, the J gene TRBJ1-3; the D gene is possibly TRBD1 (5 bases). The CDR3 totals 17 residues. V dropped 4 bases and J dropped 0 bases, with 17 bases sitting between them. From germline, CDR1 is SGHTS and CDR2 YDEGEE. CDR3 DNA: TGTGCCAGCAGCCCCGCTTTGGGGACCTACTCTGGAAACACCATATATTTT. It encodes CASSPALGTYSGNTIYF.

V usage is TRBV4-2 and J usage is TRBJ1-1; D is possibly TRBD1 (6 bases). CDR1 is LGHNA, CDR2 YNFKEQ, per germline. The V and J ends lost 1 base and 0 bases respectively, with 9 bases between them. The CDR3 runs to 15 residues. The CDR3 nucleotides are TGTGCCAGCAGCCAAGCCACAGGGATGAACACTGAAGCTTTCTTT. Translated: CASSQATGMNTEAFF.

The gene calls are TRBV4-3 and TRBJ2-7; 9 bases agree with TRBD2. Germline CDR1 reads LGHNA; CDR2 reads YSLEER. The CDR3 is made up of 18 amino acids. V dropped 1 base and J dropped 6; count of bases not matched to a gene: 16. CDR3 sequence (DNA): TGCGCCAGCAGCCAAGGGGGTCGTGGACTAGCGCTAATTAGCGAGCAGTACTTC. Its translation is CASSQGGRGLALISEQYF.

The gene calls are TRBV9 and TRBJ2-2, with D perhaps TRBD1 or TRBD2 (5 bases each). V lost 3 bases to trimming and J lost 2 bases, with 11 bases between them. This CDR3 has 15 residues. Germline assignment: CDR1 SGDLS and CDR2 YYNGEE. The CDR3 sequence is CASSAGTLNTGELFF. Here the CDR3 DNA reads TGTGCCAGCAGCGCCGGGACCCTCAACACCGGGGAGCTGTTTTTT.